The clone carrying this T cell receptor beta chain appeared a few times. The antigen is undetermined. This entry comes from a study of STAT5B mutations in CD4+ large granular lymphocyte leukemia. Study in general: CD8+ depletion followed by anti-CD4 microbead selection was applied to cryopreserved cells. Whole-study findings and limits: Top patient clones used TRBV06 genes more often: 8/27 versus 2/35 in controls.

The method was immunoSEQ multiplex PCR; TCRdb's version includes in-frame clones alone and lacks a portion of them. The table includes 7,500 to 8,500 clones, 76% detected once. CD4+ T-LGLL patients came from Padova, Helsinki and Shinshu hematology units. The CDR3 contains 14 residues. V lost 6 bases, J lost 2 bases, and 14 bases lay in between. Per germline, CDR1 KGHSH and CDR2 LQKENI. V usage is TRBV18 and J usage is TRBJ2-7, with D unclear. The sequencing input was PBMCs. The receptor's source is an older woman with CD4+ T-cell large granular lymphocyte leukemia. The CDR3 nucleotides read TGTGCCAGCTCCCTTGGAGCCCAGACCTACGAGCAGTACTTC. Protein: CASSLGAQTYEQYF.